One sample yielded the 29 T cell receptor beta chains listed below, sequenced in a study of blood T cells in healthy people across ages (dated by TCRdb to the mid-2010s). Libraries were prepared through 5' RACE. The reads were generated on an Illumina HiSeq 2500. A second roughly 6 to 11 cycle PCR used a sample-barcoded 5' primer and a J-beta primer mix. The public reads were reanalyzed by TCRdb: fastp trimming at Q25, MiXCR alignment, in-frame beta chains only. Each entry is one CDR3 protein sequence, shown with its most common DNA and genes. The sample table shows 1.4 million or so distinct CDR3 sequences, and less than 45% are seen once. 4% of the sample belongs to the ten largest clones. Sequenced: blood. The origin of the receptors is a woman between 18 and 29 years old in good health.

This clonotype is a singleton in its sample. An end of the junction differs from the germline gene, which may be a read error. The CDR3 DNA reads TGTGCCATCCGTGGGGTGGGAAACTATGGCCACACCTTC. This sequence encodes CAIRGVGNYGHTF. This chain links TRBV6-5 with TRBJ1-2; D ambiguous. Germline V gene data show CDR1 as MNHEY and CDR2 as SVGAGI. This CDR3 region has 13 residues.

This clonotype was picked up a small number of times. In nucleotides, the CDR3 is TGCAGTGCTTTTCAGGGGCCCTACGAGCAGTACTTC. Its protein is CSAFQGPYEQYF. This chain connects TRBV20-1 to TRBJ2-7, with a weak D call TRBD1 (6 bases). V shed 5 bases and J shed 2 bases, with 10 bases lying between them. The CDR3 covers 12 residues. Germline CDR1 reads DFQATT; CDR2 reads SNEGSKA (reference sequence).

The chain combines TRBV18 with TRBJ2-5; perhaps D is TRBD1 or TRBD2 (5 bases each). Germline lookup yields CDR1 KGHSH and CDR2 LQKENI. The CDR3 contains 13 residues. Trimming cost V 3 bases and J 5 bases, with 10 bases left between them. The DNA for the CDR3 is TGTGCCAGCTCACCGATGGGGGAGGAGACCCAGTACTTC. Encoded protein: CASSPMGEETQYF.

This clonotype was found a few times. The CDR3, as DNA: TGTGCCAGCCGCGACACGGGTTTCTACAATGAGCAGTTCTTC. Its protein product is CASRDTGFYNEQFF. The chain uses TRBV7-8 and TRBJ2-1; D unresolved. The CDR3 length is 14 residues. Looked up from germline, CDR1 is SGHVS and CDR2 is FQNEAQ. Trimming shortened V by 8 bases and J by 3 bases, and 14 bases separated the two germline ends.

The CDR3 nucleotides are TGTGCCAGCAGCTTAGGGAGGGGATGGACTGAAGCTTTCTTT. It yields the protein CASSLGRGWTEAFF. The V gene is TRBV7-9, the J gene TRBJ1-1; D might be TRBD1 (5 bases). The V gene's germline CDR1 is SEHNR and CDR2 FQNEAQ (reference sequence). The CDR3 runs to 14 residues. V gave up 1 base and J gave up 5 bases, with 11 bases separating them.

This clonotype was picked up a small number of times. The chain has TRBV3-1 and TRBJ2-1; D is ambiguous. Trimming stripped 2 bases from V and 1 base from J, with 9 bases between. CDR3 length: 15 residues. From germline, CDR1 is LGHDT and CDR2 YNNKEL (reference sequence). CDR3 bases: TGTGCCAGCAGCCAATTCATTGGATCCTACAATGAGCAGTTCTTC. Translating it yields CASSQFIGSYNEQFF.

The chain couples TRBV20-1 to TRBJ2-1; 10 bases are a match to TRBD1. The CDR3 contains 19 residues. Looked up from germline, CDR1 is DFQATT and CDR2 is SNEGSKA (reference sequence). J gave up 0 bases and V 0 bases, and 11 bases lay outside the gene matches. CDR3 residues: CSARDNWDRGQSSYNEQFF. The CDR3 DNA sequence: TGCAGTGCTAGAGATAATTGGGACAGGGGTCAGAGCTCCTACAATGAGCAGTTCTTC.

This clonotype was observed a handful of times. The chain has TRBV20-1 and TRBJ2-3, with D maybe TRBD2 (5 bases). The CDR3 length is 12 residues. The germline CDR1 and CDR2 sequences are DFQATT and SNEGSKA (reference sequence). V lost 3 bases, J lost 2 bases, and 6 bases lay in between. CDR3 DNA sequence: TGCAGTGCTAGGGACTTCACAGATACGCAGTATTTT. This codes for CSARDFTDTQYF.

The chain couples TRBV5-1 to TRBJ1-6; TRBD1 might be the D (5 bases). The CDR3 is made up of 15 amino acids. The germline V gene has CDR1 SGHRS and CDR2 YFSETQ. The ends were cut back, 4 bases at V and 4 bases at J, with 12 bases in the middle. CDR3 in DNA: TGCGCCAGCAGCGCAGGGTCGCCGTATAATTCACCCCTCCACTTT. This codes for CASSAGSPYNSPLHF.

The chain joins TRBV29-1 to TRBJ1-2, with D possibly matching TRBD1 (5 bases). Trimming removed 3 bases at V and 5 bases at J, with 22 bases between. Germline V gene sequence: CDR1 SQVTM, CDR2 ANQGSEA. The CDR3 length is 16 residues. This chain's CDR3 is CSVEGLEGSGRYGYTF. The CDR3 nucleotides are TGCAGCGTTGAGGGACTCGAGGGGTCGGGGCGTTATGGCTACACCTTC.

The chain couples TRBV20-1 to TRBJ2-7; D not certain. V was cut by 0 bases and J by 5 bases, with 11 bases left in between. In germline, CDR1 is DFQATT, CDR2 SNEGSKA (reference sequence). The CDR3 contains 13 residues. As DNA, the CDR3 is TGCAGTGCTAGAGAATGGATATTTGACGAGCAGTACTTC. This encodes CSAREWIFDEQYF.

A word on this clonotype: A single base separates this from a much larger clone, so it may be a read error. The rearrangement uses TRBV28 and TRBJ2-4; TRBD1 aligns across 10 bases. The V and J ends lost 8 bases and 15 bases, in that order; junction bases with no gene match: 19. This CDR3 is 15 amino acids long. From germline, CDR1 is MDHEN and CDR2 SYDVKM. The DNA for the CDR3 is TGTGCCAGCCGCCTCCGGACAGGGGGAACCTACGAGCGGTACTTC. Amino acids: CASRLRTGGTYERYF.

This clonotype was picked up one time. The chain uses TRBV5-1 and TRBJ2-2, with D uncertain. The CDR3 totals 14 residues. Looked up from germline, CDR1 is SGHRS and CDR2 is YFSETQ. With 1 base removed from V and 1 base from J, the gap between germline ends came to 5 bases. As DNA, the CDR3 is TGCGCCAGCAGCTTGTACGAGAACACCGGGGAGCTGTTTTTT. Translation: CASSLYENTGELFF.

This clonotype has more than one count but fewer than ten. V gene TRBV6-1 combines with J gene TRBJ1-4; TRBD1 agrees at 10 bases. The trim removed 5 bases at V and 6 bases at J, leaving 6 bases unmatched. The CDR3 runs to 15 residues. The germline V gene encodes CDR1 MNHNS and CDR2 SASEGT. DNA for the CDR3: TGTGCCAGCAGTCCCCGGACAGGGGGATATGAAAAACTGTTTTTT. It codes for CASSPRTGGYEKLFF.

A few counts support this clonotype. The rearrangement joins TRBV20-1 to TRBJ1-2, with 9 bases matching TRBD1. The CDR3 length is 15 residues. V gave up 5 bases and J gave up 7 bases; unmatched junction bases: 14. Per the germline V gene, CDR1 is DFQATT and CDR2 is SNEGSKA (reference sequence). The CDR3 is CSAVGTGFLRGGYTF. CDR3 DNA sequence: TGCAGTGCTGTCGGGACAGGGTTTTTACGCGGTGGCTACACCTTC.

The V call is TRBV7-2, the J call TRBJ2-5; 7 bases match TRBD1. The DNA end lines up better with TRBJ2-7; the J call may be wrong. CDR1 is SGHTA, CDR2 FQGNSA, per germline. CDR3 length: 13 residues. The CDR3 loop is CASSLTGVNEQYF. The CDR3 coding sequence is TGTGCCAGCAGTCTCACAGGGGTCAACGAGCAGTACTTC.

This clonotype has a handful of counts. The chain combines TRBV7-2 with TRBJ2-3, with 8 bases aligning to TRBD1. Trimming cost V 5 bases and J 4 bases; bases outside gene matches: 11. The CDR3 consists of 16 residues. Germline assignment: CDR1 SGHTA and CDR2 FQGNSA. CDR3 sequence reads: CASSRLGGQGPDTQYF. As DNA, the CDR3 is TGTGCCAGCAGCCGACTCGGAGGACAGGGCCCAGATACGCAGTATTTT.

The V and J genes are TRBV20-1 and TRBJ2-1; the match to TRBD2 covers 8 bases. The CDR3 spans 14 residues. With V trimmed by 5 bases and J by 5 bases, 8 bases remained unmatched. Germline CDR1 is DFQATT and CDR2 is SNEGSKA (reference sequence). CDR3 residues: CSASSGTRNNEQFF. The CDR3 DNA is TGCAGTGCTTCTTCCGGGACTAGAAACAATGAGCAGTTCTTC.

This clonotype occurred a few times. The chain employs TRBV3-1 and TRBJ2-7, with D tentatively TRBD2 (6 bases). The CDR3 spans 17 residues. Trimming left V 8 bases short and J 1 base short, with 24 bases between. CDR1 and CDR2 from the germline V gene are LGHDT and YNNKEL (reference sequence). CDR3 residues: CASPRGGNETGSYEQYF. CDR3 DNA sequence: TGTGCCAGCCCCCGGGGCGGGAATGAAACCGGTTCCTACGAGCAGTACTTC.

The CDR3 loop reads CAWRPSAFLGTSTDTQYF. The CDR3 DNA is TGTGCCTGGAGACCCTCAGCGTTCCTAGGAACCAGCACAGATACGCAGTATTTT. The chain uses TRBV30 and TRBJ2-3, with D unclear. V was clipped by 3 bases and J by 0 bases, with 22 bases between them. CDR3 length: 18 residues. Germline CDR1 GTSNPN, CDR2 SVGIG (reference sequence).

At least ten counts were recorded for this clonotype. This chain connects TRBV7-2 to TRBJ1-2; no definite D call. Trimming left V 4 bases short and J 4 bases short, with 10 bases between. The V gene's germline CDR1 is SGHTA and CDR2 FQGNSA. The CDR3 has 13 amino acids. The DNA of the CDR3 is TGTGCCAGCAGCTCCCTCCTCGGCTATGGCTACACCTTC. Protein product: CASSSLLGYGYTF.

The table lists this clonotype with a few counts. This sequence joins TRBV6-2 or TRBV6-3 and TRBJ2-7; D is perhaps TRBD1 (6 bases). V shed 6 bases and J shed 5 bases, with 17 bases lying between them. This CDR3 region has 14 residues. Per germline, CDR1 MNHEY and CDR2 SVGEGT. The DNA for the CDR3 is TGTGCCAGCAGATCCCAACAGGGATCCCACGAGCAGTACTTC. It yields the protein CASRSQQGSHEQYF.

The V and J genes are TRBV6-1 and TRBJ2-2; 8 nucleotides agree with TRBD1. CDR3 length: 15 amino acids. Germline values: CDR1 MNHNS, CDR2 SASEGT. Trimming removed 6 bases from V and 1 base from J; junction bases left unmatched: 4. The CDR3 sequence: CASRVGQGNTGELFF. CDR3 sequence (DNA): TGTGCCAGCAGGGTAGGACAGGGGAACACCGGGGAGCTGTTTTTT.

This clonotype was found a few times. The genes are TRBV20-1 and TRBJ2-5; the match to TRBD2 covers 7 bases. This CDR3 has 15 amino acids. V lost 1 base, J lost 2 bases, and 7 bases stayed unmatched. Per germline, CDR1 DFQATT and CDR2 SNEGSKA (reference sequence). The CDR3 loop is CSARGEGPPQETQYF. CDR3 nucleotides: TGCAGTGCTAGAGGGGAGGGACCGCCACAAGAGACCCAGTACTTC.

The V gene is TRBV6-1, the J gene TRBJ2-1; D not certain. The V gene's germline CDR1 is MNHNS and CDR2 SASEGT. The CDR3 has 10 residues. V lost 7 bases and J 14 bases, leaving 12 bases between the germline ends. The CDR3 DNA reads TGTGCCAGCAAGGATACTGTGAAGTTCTTC. It is translated as CASKDTVKFF.

This clonotype appeared a few times. The chain is built from TRBV9 and TRBJ2-5; D may be TRBD1 or TRBD2 (5 bases each). Trimming took off 4 bases at V and 11 bases at J, with 18 bases between the two ends. The germline gives CDR1 SGDLS, CDR2 YYNGEE. This CDR3 has 13 residues. The CDR3, as DNA: TGTGCCAGCAGCTCTGTACAGTCGGGGACGCAGTACTTC. Its translation is CASSSVQSGTQYF.

This clonotype was recorded a few times. The chain joins TRBV19 to TRBJ1-5; 8 bases match TRBD1. Germline V lookup: CDR1 LNHDA, CDR2 SQIVND (reference sequence). After removal of 11 bases from V and 2 bases from J, the junction contained 2 bases not matched to a gene. The CDR3 is 12 residues long. CDR3 DNA: TGTGCCGGGGGACAGGGCAATCAGCCCCAGCATTTT. It encodes CAGGQGNQPQHF.

The chain joins TRBV27 to TRBJ2-4; TRBD2 aligns across 10 bases. Germline V gene data show CDR1 as MNHEY and CDR2 as SMNVEV (reference sequence). Trimming took 10 bases from V and 0 from J; bases not matched to a gene: 3. The CDR3 contains 14 residues. CDR3 loop: CATSGGVAKNIQYF. CDR3 in DNA: TGTGCCACTAGCGGGGGTGTAGCCAAAAACATTCAGTACTTC.

This clonotype was seen only a few times. The V gene is TRBV9, the J gene TRBJ1-2; D is unclear. Germline-derived CDR1 and CDR2 are SGDLS and YYNGEE. CDR3 length: 13 residues. Trimming took 5 bases from V and 0 from J, leaving 8 bases between them. Here the CDR3 DNA reads TGTGCCAGCAGGCTGGGAGCTAACTATGGCTACACCTTC. Protein product: CASRLGANYGYTF.